What follows are 8 T cell receptor beta chains derived from one specimen sequenced in a study of T-cell memory formation after mild COVID-19. Using its own MiXCR run on the 5' RACE reads, TCRdb lists one record per CDR3 protein. The sample has about 200,000 distinct CDR3 sequences, roughly 18% seen once. Sequenced sample: PBMCs or a T cell subset sorted from them (not recorded which). Receptors were obtained from an adult woman who had mild COVID-19 (a few samples of this study predate the infection). Cell type and time point are not known.

Many counts were recorded for this clonotype. The chain couples TRBV5-1 to TRBJ2-4; no firm D call. This CDR3 has 15 amino acids. Germline V gene lookup returns CDR1 SGHRS and CDR2 YFSETQ. The V end lost 0 bases, the J end lost 0 bases, and 7 bases lay between the germline ends. CDR3 region: CASSLEETAKNIQYF. The CDR3 coding sequence is TGCGCCAGCAGCTTGGAGGAAACAGCCAAAAACATTCAGTACTTC.

The sample holds a few counts of this clonotype. The V and J genes are TRBV24-1 and TRBJ2-1; no definite D call. CDR1 and CDR2 from the germline V gene are KGHDR and SFDVKD. The V end lost 0 bases, the J end lost 8 bases, and 7 bases lay between the germline ends. The CDR3 totals 13 residues. Written as DNA, the CDR3 is TGTGCCACCAGTGATTTGAGGGATGATGAGCAGTTCTTC. It translates to CATSDLRDDEQFF.

The rearrangement joins TRBV3-1 to TRBJ2-5, with 11 bases identical to TRBD2. The CDR3 is 19 amino acids. Germline V gene sequence: CDR1 LGHDT, CDR2 YNNKEL (reference sequence). V lost 6 bases to trimming and J lost 5 bases; unmatched junction nucleotides: 20. CDR3 in DNA: TGTGCCAGCAGTCCAAGTGGGGGTAGCGGGGGGGCGAAGCGCGAGACCCAGTACTTC. This encodes CASSPSGGSGGAKRETQYF.

The chain couples TRBV5-1 to TRBJ2-2; perhaps D is TRBD1 or TRBD2 (6 bases each). V was trimmed by 4 bases and J by 2 bases, leaving 12 bases between them. This CDR3 has 15 residues. Germline-derived CDR1 and CDR2 are SGHRS and YFSETQ. CDR3 protein: CASSPAGHNTGELFF. The CDR3 DNA reads TGCGCCAGCAGCCCGGCGGGACACAACACCGGGGAGCTGTTTTTT.

This rearrangement joins TRBV15 to TRBJ1-2, with D possibly matching TRBD1 (5 bases). V lost 3 bases, J lost 5 bases, and 10 bases lay in between. The CDR3 runs 13 residues. CDR1 is LNHNV, CDR2 YYDKDF, per germline (reference sequence). The CDR3 DNA reads TGTGCCACCAGCAGGGACACCCGATATGGCTACACCTTC. Protein: CATSRDTRYGYTF.

V and J are TRBV20-1 and TRBJ1-4, with 7 bases identical to TRBD1. Germline V gene sequence: CDR1 DFQATT, CDR2 SNEGSKA (reference sequence). This CDR3 region has 14 residues. V lost 6 bases to trimming and J lost 2 bases; unmatched junction nucleotides: 6. In DNA, the CDR3 is TGCAGTGCGTTACAGGGGATTACTAATGAAAAACTGTTTTTT. This gives the protein CSALQGITNEKLFF.

The genes are TRBV20-1 and TRBJ1-2; TRBD1 might be the D (5 bases). Germline V gene lookup returns CDR1 DFQATT and CDR2 SNEGSKA (reference sequence). Trimming pared 0 bases from V and 5 bases from J, leaving 16 bases between. This CDR3 region has 15 residues. This CDR3 reads CSARDGKGLWYGYTF. CDR3 in DNA: TGCAGTGCTAGAGATGGGAAGGGGCTATGGTATGGCTACACCTTC.

The sample holds a few counts of this clonotype. The chain carries TRBV12-3 or TRBV12-4 and TRBJ1-1; TRBD1 might be the D (5 bases). Trimming removed 4 bases from V and 3 bases from J, with 15 bases in between. The CDR3 is made up of 15 amino acids. Here the CDR3 DNA reads TGTGCCAGCAGTTCTTGGGGCGATGCGGACACTGAAGCTTTCTTT. Its translation: CASSSWGDADTEAFF.